Listed below are T cell receptor beta chains from one sample, sequenced in a study of T-cell memory formation after mild COVID-19. One entry per CDR3 protein, called by TCRdb with MiXCR from the 5' RACE reads. The table has 200,000 to 300,000 distinct CDR3 sequences, just over 15% seen once. The sample comprised PBMCs or a T cell subset sorted from them (not recorded which). These receptors were collected from an adult woman who had mild COVID-19 (a few samples of this study predate the infection). Cell type and time point are not known. Both conserved end residues are part of each CDR3. A D gene is named only where the DNA matches it firmly. Clone sizes are given selectively: once, few, many, or a class where the clone is expanded.

TRBV5-1,many,NA,TRBJ2-1,CASSLEGLTYNEQFF,TGCGCCAGCAGCTTGGAGGGACTTACCTACAATGAGCAGTTCTTC
TRBV24-1,NA,NA,TRBJ2-7,CATSDSAYEQYF,TGTGCCACCAGTGACTCAGCGTACGAGCAGTACTTC
TRBV28,few,TRBD1,TRBJ2-7,CASSSIQGYNEQYF,TGTGCCAGCAGTTCTATACAGGGGTACAACGAGCAGTACTTC
TRBV30,NA,TRBD1,TRBJ1-2,CASHPGTGAYYGYTF,TGTGCCTCTCACCCGGGGACAGGGGCGTACTATGGCTACACCTTC
TRBV6-6,NA,NA,TRBJ1-6,CASSPPQGLASPLHF,TGTGCCAGCAGTCCCCCACAGGGTCTGGCTTCACCCCTCCACTTT
TRBV20-1,few,NA,TRBJ2-5,CSARRVGSSGETQYF,TGCAGTGCTAGACGGGTCGGCAGTTCAGGGGAGACCCAGTACTTC
TRBV7-8,NA,NA,TRBJ2-5,CASSEKRTDGLVTQYF,TGTGCCAGCAGCGAGAAGCGGACCGACGGCTTGGTTACCCAGTACTTC
TRBV24-1,NA,NA,TRBJ2-1,CATSDTSRGGANEQFF,TGTGCCACCAGTGACACCTCGCGAGGGGGGGCCAATGAGCAGTTCTTC
TRBV7-2,few,NA,TRBJ2-3,CASNLDYTDTQYF,TGTGCCAGCAACCTGGACTACACAGATACGCAGTATTTT
TRBV12-3/TRBV12-4,many,NA,TRBJ2-1,CATTGGTGAYNEQFF,TGTGCCACCACAGGAGGTACGGGAGCCTACAATGAGCAGTTCTTC
TRBV2,NA,NA,TRBJ1-6,CASSDRILPSPLHF,TGTGCCAGCAGTGACCGGATTCTGCCATCACCCCTCCACTTT
TRBV6-5,few,NA,TRBJ1-6,CASSVRAGRSPLHF,TGTGCCAGCAGCGTTAGGGCAGGGAGATCACCCCTCCACTTT
TRBV5-1,few,TRBD2,TRBJ2-1,CASSFNTPGLAGNNEQFF,TGCGCCAGCAGCTTTAACACGCCGGGACTAGCGGGAAACAATGAGCAGTTCTTC
TRBV9,few,NA,TRBJ1-2,CASGRLQYDGYTF,TGTGCCAGCGGCAGGTTACAATACGATGGCTACACCTTC
TRBV6-5,NA,TRBD1,TRBJ2-7,CATLARGQGSPYEQYF,TGTGCCACCCTAGCACGGGGACAGGGCTCCCCCTACGAGCAGTACTTC
TRBV6-2/TRBV6-3,few,NA,TRBJ2-3,CASSSMRADTQYF,TGTGCCAGCAGTTCCATGCGGGCGGATACGCAGTATTTT
TRBV5-1,many,TRBD2,TRBJ2-3,CASSLSGTNTDTQYF,TGCGCCAGCAGCTTGAGCGGGACTAACACAGATACGCAGTATTTT
TRBV24-1,few,TRBD2,TRBJ2-1,CATRTSGEGNEQFF,TGTGCCACCAGGACTAGCGGGGAGGGAAATGAGCAGTTCTTC
TRBV19,NA,TRBD1,TRBJ2-7,CASSIGQGGYEQYF,TGTGCCAGTAGTATAGGACAGGGTGGCTACGAGCAGTACTTC
TRBV3-1,once,NA,TRBJ1-4,CASSMSPHEKLFF,TGTGCCAGCAGCATGAGCCCTCATGAAAAACTGTTTTTT
TRBV7-2,many,NA,TRBJ2-2,CASSHTGPGELFF,TGTGCCAGCAGCCACACAGGGCCCGGGGAGCTGTTTTTT
TRBV4-3,NA,NA,TRBJ2-1,CASSQDPEGYEQFF,TGCGCCAGCAGCCAAGATCCAGAAGGGTATGAGCAGTTCTTC
TRBV12-3/TRBV12-4,NA,NA,TRBJ1-5,CASSPSRAGNQPQHF,TGTGCCAGCAGCCCTAGCAGGGCTGGCAATCAGCCCCAGCATTTT
TRBV5-5,few,NA,TRBJ2-1,CASSLDRRPGDEQFF,TGTGCCAGCAGCCTAGATAGGCGACCAGGGGATGAGCAGTTCTTC
TRBV2,NA,NA,TRBJ2-1,CASSVSRQSNEQFF,TGTGCCAGCAGTGTCTCCCGCCAGAGCAATGAGCAGTTCTTC
TRBV7-2,few,NA,TRBJ2-1,CASSLYGRLEQFF,TGTGCCAGCAGCTTATATGGGCGGCTGGAGCAGTTCTTC
TRBV6-5,once,NA,TRBJ1-6,CASSYRGSSPLHF,TGTGCCAGCAGTTATAGGGGATCTTCACCCCTCCACTTT
TRBV15,few,NA,TRBJ2-7,CATSRDRGTPSSYEQYF,TGTGCCACCAGCAGAGATCGGGGCACCCCAAGCTCCTACGAGCAGTACTTC
TRBV7-6,few,TRBD1,TRBJ2-1,CASSLQGVGNNEQFF,TGTGCCAGCAGCTTACAGGGGGTTGGAAACAATGAGCAGTTCTTC
TRBV20-1,NA,NA,TRBJ2-5,CSSSGGPQETQYF,TGCAGTTCGTCCGGGGGGCCCCAAGAGACCCAGTACTTC
TRBV4-3,NA,TRBD2,TRBJ2-7,CASSQESGPGGYEQYF,TGCGCCAGCAGCCAAGAGAGCGGGCCGGGAGGCTACGAGCAGTACTTC
TRBV12-3/TRBV12-4,few,NA,TRBJ2-7,CASSPGILKIKYF,TGTGCCAGCAGCCCTGGGATTCTGAAAATAAAGTACTTC
TRBV7-9,few,NA,TRBJ2-5,CASSLEATLLLYQETQYF,TGTGCCAGCAGCTTAGAGGCTACACTTTTGTTGTACCAAGAGACCCAGTACTTC
TRBV6-5,NA,NA,TRBJ2-2,CASSIGHAVNTGELFF,TGTGCCAGCAGCATAGGGCACGCCGTGAACACCGGGGAGCTGTTTTTT
TRBV6-2/TRBV6-3,NA,NA,TRBJ2-7,CASSYLASYEQYF,TGTGCCAGCAGTTACCTAGCCTCCTACGAGCAGTACTTC